This T cell receptor (beta chain) was identified in a study of blood T cell repertoires in COVID-19. The study assigned cohorts using participant-reported clinical history. Exposed volunteers were people who met a COVID-19 case within 2 weeks before study entry. Method: immunoSEQ multiplex PCR; TCRdb's copy keeps in-frame clones and lacks some. The table includes more than 300,000 clones, 90% to 95% detected once. The germline CDR1 and CDR2 sequences are SNHLY and FYNNEI. V lost 6 bases and J 2 bases, leaving 20 bases between the germline ends. This CDR3 comprises 17 residues. Source material: PBMCs or T cells enriched from blood (not recorded which). This chain joins TRBV2 and TRBJ1-5, with a tentative D call TRBD1 (5 bases). The source of this sequence is a young woman who had been exposed to COVID-19. CDR3: CASSVNLGQSGNQPQHF. For the CDR3, the DNA is TGTGCCAGCAGCGTAAATCTAGGACAAAGCGGCAATCAGCCCCAGCATTTT.